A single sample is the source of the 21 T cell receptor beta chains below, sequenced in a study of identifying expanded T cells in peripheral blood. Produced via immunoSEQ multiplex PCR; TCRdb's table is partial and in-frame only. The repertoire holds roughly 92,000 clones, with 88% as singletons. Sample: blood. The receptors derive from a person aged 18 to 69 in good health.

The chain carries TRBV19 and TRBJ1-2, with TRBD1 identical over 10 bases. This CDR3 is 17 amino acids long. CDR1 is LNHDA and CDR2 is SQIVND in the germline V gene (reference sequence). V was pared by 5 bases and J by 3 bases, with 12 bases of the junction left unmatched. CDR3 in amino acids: CASSPPGTGDGDYGYTF. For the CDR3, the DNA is TGTGCCAGTAGTCCGCCCGGGACAGGGGACGGTGACTATGGCTACACCTTC.

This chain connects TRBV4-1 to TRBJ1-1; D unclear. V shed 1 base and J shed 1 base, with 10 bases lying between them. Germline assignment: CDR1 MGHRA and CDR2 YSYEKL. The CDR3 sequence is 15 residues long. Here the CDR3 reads CASSQVAARNTEAFF. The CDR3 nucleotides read TGCGCCAGCAGCCAAGTCGCGGCAAGGAACACTGAAGCTTTCTTT.

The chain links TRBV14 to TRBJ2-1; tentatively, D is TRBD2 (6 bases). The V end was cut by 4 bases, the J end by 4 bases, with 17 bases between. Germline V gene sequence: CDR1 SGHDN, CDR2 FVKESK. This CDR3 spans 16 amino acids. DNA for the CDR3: TGTGCCAGCAGCCGTAGGGGACTCGTAATATACAATGAGCAGTTCTTC. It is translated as CASSRRGLVIYNEQFF.

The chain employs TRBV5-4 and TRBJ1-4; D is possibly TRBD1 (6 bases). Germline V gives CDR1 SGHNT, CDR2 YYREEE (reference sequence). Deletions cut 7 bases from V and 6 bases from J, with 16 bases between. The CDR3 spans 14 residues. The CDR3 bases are TGTGCCAGCCAAGGGGAGGGGGGAGATGAAAAACTGTTTTTT. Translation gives CASQGEGGDEKLFF.

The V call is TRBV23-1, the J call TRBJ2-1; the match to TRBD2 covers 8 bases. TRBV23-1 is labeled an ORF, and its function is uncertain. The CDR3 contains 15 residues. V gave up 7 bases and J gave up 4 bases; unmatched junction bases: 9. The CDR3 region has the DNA TGCGCCAGCACCGGGGGCGGGGGGCAGTACAATGAGCAGTTCTTC. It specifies CASTGGGGQYNEQFF.

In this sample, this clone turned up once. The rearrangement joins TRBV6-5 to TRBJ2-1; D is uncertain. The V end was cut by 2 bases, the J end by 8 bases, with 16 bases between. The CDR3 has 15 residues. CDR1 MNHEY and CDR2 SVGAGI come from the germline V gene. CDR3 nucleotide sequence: TGTGCCAGCAGTTACAGGAGCAACCCAGGCGATGAGCAGTTCTTC. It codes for CASSYRSNPGDEQFF.

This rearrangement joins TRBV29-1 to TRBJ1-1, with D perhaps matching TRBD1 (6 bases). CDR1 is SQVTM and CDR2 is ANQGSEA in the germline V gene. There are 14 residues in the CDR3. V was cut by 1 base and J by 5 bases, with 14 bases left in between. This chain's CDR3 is CSVEGGQQGTEAFF. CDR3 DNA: TGCAGCGTTGAAGGGGGACAACAGGGTACTGAAGCTTTCTTT.

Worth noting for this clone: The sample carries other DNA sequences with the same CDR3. Here the CDR3 DNA reads TGTGCCAGCAGCCGACAGGGCGCGCAAGAGACCCAGTACTTC. It encodes CASSRQGAQETQYF. The chain carries TRBV5-4 and TRBJ2-5, with TRBD1 identical over 7 bases. Germline loops: CDR1 SGHNT, CDR2 YYREEE (reference sequence). After removal of 4 bases from V and 2 bases from J, the junction contained 5 bases not matched to a gene. There are 14 residues in the CDR3.

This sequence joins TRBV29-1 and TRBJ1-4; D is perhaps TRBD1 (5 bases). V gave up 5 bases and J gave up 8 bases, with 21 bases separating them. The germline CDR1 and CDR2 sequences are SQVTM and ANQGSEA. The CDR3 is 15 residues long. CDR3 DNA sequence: TGCAGCGTTACCGGGCAGGACAAGTACGGCGAAAAACTGTTTTTT. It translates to CSVTGQDKYGEKLFF. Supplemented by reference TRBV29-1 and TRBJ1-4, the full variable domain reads SAVISQKPSRDICQRGTSLTIQCQVDSQVTMMFWYRQQPGQSLTLIATANQGSEATYESGFVIDKFPISRPNLTFSTLTVSNMSPEDSSIYLCSVTGQDKYGEKLFFGSGTQLSVL.

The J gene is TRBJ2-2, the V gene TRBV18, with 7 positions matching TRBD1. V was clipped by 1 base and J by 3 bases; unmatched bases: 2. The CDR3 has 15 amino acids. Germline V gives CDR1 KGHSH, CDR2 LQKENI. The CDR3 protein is CASSPQGADTGELFF. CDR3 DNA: TGTGCCAGCTCACCACAGGGGGCGGACACCGGGGAGCTGTTTTTT.

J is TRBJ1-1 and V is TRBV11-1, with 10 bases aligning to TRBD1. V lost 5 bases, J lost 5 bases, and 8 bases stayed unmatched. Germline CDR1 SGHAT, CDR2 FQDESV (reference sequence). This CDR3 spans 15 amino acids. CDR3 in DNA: TGTGCCAGCAGCGTCCGACAGGGGGCGCGAACTGAAGCTTTCTTT. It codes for CASSVRQGARTEAFF.

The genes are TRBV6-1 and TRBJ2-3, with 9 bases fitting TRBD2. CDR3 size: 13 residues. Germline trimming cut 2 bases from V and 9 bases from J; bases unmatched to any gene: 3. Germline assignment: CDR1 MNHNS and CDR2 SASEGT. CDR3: CASSEWRGGTQYF. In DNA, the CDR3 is TGTGCCAGCAGTGAATGGCGGGGGGGGACGCAGTATTTT.

CDR3 sequence: CASSVGTGYGYTF. CDR3 DNA: TGTGCCAGCAGCGTCGGGACAGGCTATGGCTACACCTTC. This chain connects TRBV7-2 to TRBJ1-2; 8 bases are a match to TRBD1. Germline CDR1 SGHTA, CDR2 FQGNSA. The CDR3 spans 13 residues. Trimming took 5 bases from V and 4 from J; bases not matched to a gene: 3. The full variable domain, completed using reference TRBV7-2 and TRBJ1-2, is GAGVSQSPSNKVTEKGKDVELRCDPISGHTALYWYRQSLGQGLEFLIYFQGNSAPDKSGLPSDRFSAERTGGSVSTLTIQRTQQEDSAVYLCASSVGTGYGYTFGSGTRLTVV.

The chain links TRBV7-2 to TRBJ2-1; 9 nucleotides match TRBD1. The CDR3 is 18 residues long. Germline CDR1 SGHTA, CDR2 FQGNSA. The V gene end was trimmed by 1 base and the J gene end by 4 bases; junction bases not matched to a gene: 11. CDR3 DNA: TGTGCCAGCAGCTTAGTAGCTGGACAGGGGAATTTTTACAATGAGCAGTTCTTC. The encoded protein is CASSLVAGQGNFYNEQFF. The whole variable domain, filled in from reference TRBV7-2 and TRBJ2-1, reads GAGVSQSPSNKVTEKGKDVELRCDPISGHTALYWYRQSLGQGLEFLIYFQGNSAPDKSGLPSDRFSAERTGGSVSTLTIQRTQQEDSAVYLCASSLVAGQGNFYNEQFFGPGTRLTVL.

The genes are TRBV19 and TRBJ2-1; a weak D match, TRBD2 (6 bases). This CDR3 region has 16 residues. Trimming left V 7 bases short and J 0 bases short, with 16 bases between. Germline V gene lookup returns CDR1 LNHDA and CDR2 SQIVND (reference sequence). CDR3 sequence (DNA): TGTGCCAGTAATCCGACGGGACTGATCTCCTACAATGAGCAGTTCTTC. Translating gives CASNPTGLISYNEQFF.

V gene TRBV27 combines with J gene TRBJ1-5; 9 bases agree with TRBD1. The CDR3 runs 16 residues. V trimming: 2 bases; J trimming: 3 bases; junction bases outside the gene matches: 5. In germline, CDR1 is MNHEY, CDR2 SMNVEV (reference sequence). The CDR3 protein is CASSLVGQGSNQPQHF. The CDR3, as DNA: TGTGCCAGCAGTTTAGTAGGACAGGGGTCCAATCAGCCCCAGCATTTT.

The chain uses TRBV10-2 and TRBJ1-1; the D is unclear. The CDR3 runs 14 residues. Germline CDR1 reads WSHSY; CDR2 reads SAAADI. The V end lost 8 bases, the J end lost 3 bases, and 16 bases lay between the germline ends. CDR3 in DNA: TGCGCCAGCTCTCGAAATACCCGGGACACTGAAGCTTTCTTT. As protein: CASSRNTRDTEAFF.

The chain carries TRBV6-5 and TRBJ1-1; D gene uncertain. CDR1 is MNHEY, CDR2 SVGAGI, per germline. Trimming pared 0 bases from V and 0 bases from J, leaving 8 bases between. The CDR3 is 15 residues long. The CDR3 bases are TGTGCCAGCAGTTACTCGCGTGGACTGAACACTGAAGCTTTCTTT. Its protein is CASSYSRGLNTEAFF.

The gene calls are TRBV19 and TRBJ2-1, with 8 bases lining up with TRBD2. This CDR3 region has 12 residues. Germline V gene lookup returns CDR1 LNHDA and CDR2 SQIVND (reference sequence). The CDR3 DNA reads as TGTGCTGCGGGGGGCCTCGGGGTTGAGCAGTTCTTC. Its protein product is CAAGGLGVEQFF.

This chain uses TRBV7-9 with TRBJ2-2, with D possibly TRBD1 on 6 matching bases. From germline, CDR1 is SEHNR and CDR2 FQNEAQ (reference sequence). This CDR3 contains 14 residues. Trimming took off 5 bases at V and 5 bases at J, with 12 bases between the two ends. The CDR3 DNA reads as TGTGCCAGCAGCCCAAATACAGGGACCGGGGAGCTGTTTTTT. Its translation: CASSPNTGTGELFF.

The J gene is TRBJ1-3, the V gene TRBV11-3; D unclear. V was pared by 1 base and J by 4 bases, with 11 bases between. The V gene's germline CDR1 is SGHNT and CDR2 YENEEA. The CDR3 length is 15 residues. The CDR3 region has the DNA TGTGCCAGCAGCTTAGTAGGGTCACCAGGAAACACCATATATTTT. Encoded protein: CASSLVGSPGNTIYF.